The 31 T cell receptor beta chains presented below share a single source sample, sequenced in a study of shared clonotypes between healthy human individuals. Data came from immunoSEQ multiplex PCR; TCRdb stores just in-frame clones and leaves some out. The repertoire has millions of clones, approximately 95% of them found once; the top ten carry roughly 0.36%. What was sequenced was naive CD4+ T cells from PBMCs. Subset described: CD45RA+ positively selected. Receptor source: a man between 18 and 29 years old in good health. Some clones in this sample may be carry-over from other donors' samples.

The DNA of the CDR3 is TGTGCTAGTGGTTTGGTAGAGGCTTCGGGGGCCTATGGCTACACCTTC. It specifies CASGLVEASGAYGYTF. The genes are TRBV12-5 and TRBJ1-2; perhaps TRBD1 as D (6 bases). The V and J ends lost 0 bases and 4 bases respectively, with 15 bases between them. This CDR3 region has 16 residues. Germline V gene data show CDR1 as LGHNT and CDR2 as FRNRAP. The whole variable domain, filled in from reference TRBV12-5 and TRBJ1-2, reads DARVTQTPRHKVTEMGQEVTMRCQPILGHNTVFWYRQTMMQGLELLAYFRNRAPLDDSGMPKDRFSAEMPDATLATLKIQPSEPRDSAVYFCASGLVEASGAYGYTFGSGTRLTVV.

The V and J genes are TRBV2 and TRBJ2-7, with TRBD1 matching over 11 bases. The germline V gene has CDR1 SNHLY and CDR2 FYNNEI. The CDR3 length is 15 residues. Losses at the gene ends were 6 bases for V and 9 bases for J; bases not matched to a gene: 13. The CDR3 spells CASSRDRGTSTMQYF. CDR3 nucleotide sequence: TGTGCCAGCAGCCGGGACAGGGGGACATCTACGATGCAGTACTTC.

The chain is built from TRBV4-3 and TRBJ2-3, with no clear D. V lost 1 base and J 6 bases, leaving 8 bases between the germline ends. The V gene's germline CDR1 is LGHNA and CDR2 YSLEER. CDR3 size: 13 residues. Here the CDR3 reads CASSQARLDTQYF. CDR3 bases: TGCGCCAGCAGCCAAGCGAGACTCGATACGCAGTATTTT.

CDR3: CASSLGLAGAARTGELFF. CDR3 bases: TGCGCCAGCAGCTTAGGACTAGCGGGAGCCGCGAGAACCGGGGAGCTGTTTTTT. The rearrangement links TRBV5-1 to TRBJ2-2; 13 bases align to TRBD2. Germline assignment: CDR1 SGHRS and CDR2 YFSETQ. The CDR3 covers 18 residues. With V trimmed by 2 bases and J by 5 bases, 9 bases remained unmatched.

The chain joins TRBV7-9 to TRBJ2-3; 10 nucleotides line up with TRBD2. Germline CDR1 is SEHNR and CDR2 is FQNEAQ (reference sequence). The CDR3 spans 14 residues. This CDR3 reads CATSGREETYTQYF. CDR3 DNA sequence: TGTGCAACGAGCGGGAGGGAGGAGACGTATACGCAGTATTTT.

Regarding this clone: This same CDR3 is encoded by further DNA sequences in the sample. The chain couples TRBV5-1 to TRBJ2-3; either TRBD1 or TRBD2 may fit D (5 bases each). This CDR3 region has 16 residues. Between the trimmed V and J ends, which lost 0 bases and 8 bases, there was a span of 19 bases. Germline V CDR1 and CDR2: SGHRS, YFSETQ. The CDR3 loop is CASSLGGTLVQGTQYF. CDR3 nucleotides: TGCGCCAGCAGCTTGGGTGGGACCTTGGTCCAGGGTACGCAGTATTTT.

The V and J genes are TRBV28 and TRBJ1-1; D gene uncertain. The V gene lost 8 bases and the J gene lost 6 bases, with 13 bases spanning the gap. Per germline, CDR1 MDHEN and CDR2 SYDVKM. The CDR3 loop spans 12 amino acids. CDR3 sequence (DNA): TGTGCCAGCTTCGGCAGGATCGCTGAAGCTTTCTTT. Amino acids: CASFGRIAEAFF.

The CDR3 reads CASRDRGSYNEQFF. In DNA, the CDR3 is TGTGCCAGCCGCGACAGGGGCTCCTACAATGAGCAGTTCTTC. This chain uses TRBV2 with TRBJ2-1, with TRBD1 matching 8 bases. The junction had 3 bases not matched to a gene; V was cut back by 8 bases and J by 0 bases. Per the germline V gene, CDR1 is SNHLY and CDR2 is FYNNEI. The CDR3 is made up of 14 amino acids. Full variable domain (outside the CDR3, taken from reference TRBV2 and TRBJ2-1): EPEVTQTPSHQVTQMGQEVILRCVPISNHLYFYWYRQILGQKVEFLVSFYNNEISEKSEIFDDQFSVERPDGSNFTLKIRSTKLEDSAMYFCASRDRGSYNEQFFGPGTRLTVL.

The V gene is TRBV27, the J gene TRBJ1-2, with 8 nucleotides matching TRBD1. Germline V gene data show CDR1 as MNHEY and CDR2 as SMNVEV (reference sequence). The CDR3 length is 14 residues. V gave up 5 bases and J gave up 8 bases; unmatched junction bases: 10. CDR3 bases: TGTGCCAGCAGTCCACCCGGACAGGGCGTCGGCTACACCTTC. Amino acids: CASSPPGQGVGYTF.

V is TRBV4-2 and J is TRBJ2-2; 10 bases fit TRBD2. Germline V gene data show CDR1 as LGHNA and CDR2 as YNFKEQ. The CDR3 sequence is 15 residues long. V lost 4 bases to trimming and J lost 6 bases; unmatched junction nucleotides: 5. CDR3 nucleotides: TGTGCCAGCAGCCCAGAGCGGGAGGGTGCCGGGGAGCTGTTTTTT. Translated: CASSPEREGAGELFF.

Only one count was recorded for this clone. Here the CDR3 DNA reads TGTGCCAGCAGCGAGTCCGCTACACCCAGCACCTACCTCTCCTACGAGCAGTACTTC. This codes for CASSESATPSTYLSYEQYF. The chain recombines TRBV9 with TRBJ2-7; D is unclear. Germline V gives CDR1 SGDLS, CDR2 YYNGEE. V shed 3 bases and J shed 0 bases, with 25 bases lying between them. CDR3 length: 19 amino acids.

The V and J genes are TRBV20-1 and TRBJ2-3; D not certain. The CDR3 loop spans 11 amino acids. V was cut by 5 bases and J by 4 bases, with 7 bases left in between. Germline CDR1 reads DFQATT; CDR2 reads SNEGSKA (reference sequence). CDR3 sequence: CSAGLADTQYF. CDR3 in DNA: TGCAGTGCTGGATTAGCAGATACGCAGTATTTT.

This clone was detected once. The same CDR3 can be traced to other DNA sequences in this sample. This sequence joins TRBV9 and TRBJ2-3; D gene unclear. Trimming took 0 bases from V and 1 from J, leaving 9 bases between them. The CDR3 sequence is 15 residues long. Germline V lookup: CDR1 SGDLS, CDR2 YYNGEE. CDR3 DNA sequence: TGTGCCAGCAGCGTAGGCGGTTTCGGCACAGATACGCAGTATTTT. Amino acid sequence: CASSVGGFGTDTQYF.

The chain combines TRBV6-6 with TRBJ1-1; 7 bases fit TRBD1. Germline V lookup: CDR1 MNHNY, CDR2 SVGAGI (reference sequence). The J segment lost 7 bases and the V segment lost 10 bases, leaving 15 bases of the junction unmatched. The CDR3 is made up of 14 amino acids. CDR3 sequence: CATAIKGQQIEAFF. CDR3 DNA sequence: TGTGCCACCGCTATTAAGGGACAGCAAATTGAAGCTTTCTTT.

Notes on this clone: The sample carries other DNA sequences with the same CDR3. The rearrangement joins TRBV5-1 to TRBJ2-1; TRBD2 matches 15 bases. The CDR3 is 16 amino acids. The V and J ends lost 3 bases and 3 bases, in that order; junction bases with no gene match: 1. CDR1 is SGHRS and CDR2 is YFSETQ in the germline V gene. In DNA form, the CDR3 reads TGCGCCAGCAGCTCGGGACTAGCGGGAGGCTACAATGAGCAGTTCTTC. Its translation: CASSSGLAGGYNEQFF. Using reference TRBV5-1 and TRBJ2-1 for the parts outside the CDR3, the full variable domain is KAGVTQTPRYLIKTRGQQVTLSCSPISGHRSVSWYQQTPGQGLQFLFEYFSETQRNKGNFPGRFSGRQFSNSRSEMNVSTLELGDSALYLCASSSGLAGGYNEQFFGPGTRLTVL.

J is TRBJ1-1 and V is TRBV28; no firm D call. Trimming stripped 4 bases from V and 4 bases from J, with 13 bases between. The germline V gene encodes CDR1 MDHEN and CDR2 SYDVKM. The CDR3 loop spans 14 amino acids. DNA for the CDR3: TGTGCCAGCAGTTCTGGGGTGGGGAGCACTGAAGCTTTCTTT. Encoded protein: CASSSGVGSTEAFF.

The chain couples TRBV7-9 to TRBJ2-1, with TRBD2 matching over 11 bases. Germline CDR1 is SEHNR and CDR2 is FQNEAQ (reference sequence). V lost 0 bases and J lost 6; bases outside the gene matches: 1. The CDR3 spans 15 residues. The CDR3: CASSLASGRANEQFF. The CDR3 DNA sequence: TGTGCCAGCAGCTTAGCTAGCGGGAGGGCCAATGAGCAGTTCTTC.

Note on this clone: The sample has other DNA sequences that encode this CDR3 too. This chain links TRBV28 with TRBJ1-4, with D unclear. The ends were cut back, 1 base at V and 5 bases at J, with 2 bases in the middle. The CDR3 covers 12 residues. Germline V lookup: CDR1 MDHEN, CDR2 SYDVKM. CDR3 nucleotide sequence: TGTGCCAGCAGTTTATTGAATGAAAAACTGTTTTTT. It encodes CASSLLNEKLFF.

The V and J genes are TRBV18 and TRBJ2-5; tentatively, D is TRBD2 (6 bases). V gave up 6 bases and J gave up 2 bases, with 10 bases separating them. The CDR3 sequence is 13 residues long. Germline assignment: CDR1 KGHSH and CDR2 LQKENI. This chain's CDR3 is CASSGGRQETQYF. In DNA, the CDR3 is TGTGCCAGCTCGGGGGGAAGACAAGAGACCCAGTACTTC.

The J gene is TRBJ2-1, the V gene TRBV7-3; possibly TRBD1 or TRBD2 for D (5 bases each). Between the trimmed V and J ends, which lost 2 bases and 6 bases, there was a span of 11 bases. The CDR3 sequence is 14 residues long. CDR1 is SGHTA, CDR2 FQGTGA, per germline. The CDR3 nucleotides read TGTGCCAGCAGCTTATGGGTGAGGGGCAATGAGCAGTTCTTC. Its translation: CASSLWVRGNEQFF.

The chain has TRBV5-1 and TRBJ2-5; the match to TRBD1 covers 7 bases. The CDR3 contains 16 residues. Trimming at V came to 0 bases and at J to 6 bases, leaving 11 bases not matched to a gene. The germline V gene encodes CDR1 SGHRS and CDR2 YFSETQ. The CDR3 coding sequence is TGCGCCAGCAGCTTGGAGGGGGCAGGGGTCTTGCAGACCCAGTACTTC. Protein: CASSLEGAGVLQTQYF.

The chain combines TRBV25-1 with TRBJ2-1, with TRBD2 matching over 9 bases. The length of the CDR3 is 15 residues. From germline, CDR1 is MGHDK and CDR2 SYGVNS. J gave up 10 bases and V 4 bases, and 11 bases lay outside the gene matches. The CDR3 coding sequence is TGTGCCAGCAGTGGGTGGTCTAGCGGGATTGGGGAGCAGTTCTTC. Protein: CASSGWSSGIGEQFF.

The J gene is TRBJ2-7, the V gene TRBV7-2; 7 bases match TRBD2. This CDR3 has 14 residues. V was pared by 3 bases and J by 2 bases, with 4 bases of the junction left unmatched. The germline V gene encodes CDR1 SGHTA and CDR2 FQGNSA. CDR3 sequence: CASSFYSGTYEQYF. The CDR3 bases are TGTGCCAGCAGCTTTTACAGCGGGACCTACGAGCAGTACTTC.

The chain recombines TRBV2 with TRBJ1-2, with a weak D call TRBD1 (5 bases). CDR3 size: 15 residues. Looked up from germline, CDR1 is SNHLY and CDR2 is FYNNEI. Trimming pared 6 bases from V and 4 bases from J, leaving 18 bases between. CDR3 in amino acids: CASRLGTGPFYGYTF. CDR3 in DNA: TGTGCCAGCAGGCTCGGGACTGGGCCCTTCTATGGCTACACCTTC.

This chain uses TRBV4-1 with TRBJ2-2; a possible D gene is TRBD1 (5 bases). The CDR3 consists of 16 residues. Germline V lookup: CDR1 MGHRA, CDR2 YSYEKL. Trimming shortened V by 0 bases and J by 1 base, and 9 bases separated the two germline ends. CDR3 loop: CASSQDQGRNTGELFF. The CDR3 DNA sequence: TGCGCCAGCAGCCAAGATCAGGGCCGGAACACCGGGGAGCTGTTTTTT.

The rearrangement uses TRBV4-1 and TRBJ1-3; perhaps TRBD1 as D (6 bases). Germline V CDR1 and CDR2: MGHRA, YSYEKL. The CDR3 length is 16 residues. Trimming left V 4 bases short and J 0 bases short, with 13 bases between. CDR3 sequence reads: CASSLQQGLSGNTIYF. The CDR3 DNA is TGCGCCAGCAGCCTACAACAGGGCCTCTCTGGAAACACCATATATTTT.

The J gene is TRBJ1-2, the V gene TRBV7-9; no reliable D call. The V end was cut by 6 bases, the J end by 10 bases, with 18 bases between. The CDR3 loop spans 13 amino acids. The germline V gene has CDR1 SEHNR and CDR2 FQNEAQ (reference sequence). The chain's CDR3 is CASRAHLRWDYTF. CDR3 nucleotides: TGTGCCAGCAGAGCCCATCTTAGGTGGGACTACACCTTC.

This clone was seen once. V is TRBV4-1 and J is TRBJ1-2; TRBD1 matches at 11 bases. Germline lookup yields CDR1 MGHRA and CDR2 YSYEKL. Trimming took 0 bases from V and 8 from J; bases not matched to a gene: 5. The CDR3 is made up of 15 amino acids. CDR3 in amino acids: CASSQDGQGARGYTF. The CDR3 coding sequence is TGCGCCAGCAGCCAAGATGGACAGGGGGCCAGAGGCTACACCTTC.

The CDR3 reads CSVTLALTAKNIQYF. The CDR3 nucleotides read TGCAGCGTAACACTTGCACTAACGGCCAAAAACATTCAGTACTTC. V gene TRBV29-1 combines with J gene TRBJ2-4; D not resolved. V lost 6 bases, J lost 1 base, and 16 bases lay in between. The CDR3 has 15 amino acids. CDR1 is SQVTM and CDR2 is ANQGSEA in the germline V gene.

The chain couples TRBV11-1 to TRBJ2-7; 7 bases are shared with TRBD1. The V and J ends lost 1 base and 2 bases, in that order; junction bases with no gene match: 5. CDR1 and CDR2 (germline): SGHAT, FQDESV (reference sequence). The CDR3 consists of 15 residues. In nucleotides, the CDR3 is TGTGCCAGCAGCTTAGGGTGGACAGGAGCCTACGAGCAGTACTTC. Residues: CASSLGWTGAYEQYF. Full variable domain (missing parts from reference TRBV11-1 and TRBJ2-7): EAEVAQSPRYKITEKSQAVAFWCDPISGHATLYWYRQILGQGPELLVQFQDESVVDDSQLPKDRFSAERLKGVDSTLKIQPAELGDSAMYLCASSLGWTGAYEQYFGPGTRLTVT.

V is TRBV2 and J is TRBJ2-5; no firm D call. The CDR3 loop spans 11 amino acids. Germline V gene sequence: CDR1 SNHLY, CDR2 FYNNEI. CDR3 bases: TGTCCAACCCCCGGTAGCGAGACCCAGTACTTC. Its protein product is CPTPGSETQYF.